The T cell receptor (beta chain) described here comes from a study of blood T cell repertoires in COVID-19. In the study overall: PBMCs, B-cell-depleted T cells, or T cells provided the cDNA or gDNA that made up the material.

Authors' methods: Reference gene primer amplification in the assay estimated nucleated cell counts. TCRdb's copy holds only in-frame clones and misses some; the assay was immunoSEQ multiplex PCR. For V, J and clone size, that table is used; D and trimming come from the DNA. The sample lists 200,000 to 250,000 clones; more than 85% were seen once. Trimming stripped 4 bases from V and 5 bases from J, with 18 bases between. The CDR3 is 15 residues long. Germline CDR1 SGHAT, CDR2 FQDESV (reference sequence). The chain is built from TRBV11-1 and TRBJ2-7; D is ambiguous. The receptor comes from a man between 60 and 75 years old with acute or convalescent COVID-19. The sequencing input was peripheral blood. The CDR3 region has the DNA TGTGCCAGCAGCTACCCCGCAGCGCCTTGGAACGAGCAGTACTTC. Protein product: CASSYPAAPWNEQYF.